Given below is one T cell receptor beta chain in context. Its antigen is still unknown. The entry originates in a study of early T cells in non-severe SARS-CoV-2 infection. Study-level background: Sequencing of bulk RNA from unsorted whole blood was done, without chain pairing. The study's findings and limits: Sequences matched to VDJdb favored anti-spike CD8 responses, while private and CD4 specificities were missed.

CDR3 length: 13 amino acids. Trimming pared 2 bases from V and 8 bases from J, leaving 9 bases between. In germline, CDR1 is SGHTA, CDR2 FQGNSA. Each single cDNA molecule received a unique molecular identifier. TCRdb reprocessed the 5' RACE reads with MiXCR, giving one entry per CDR3 protein. Here the sample spans around 110,000 distinct CDR3 sequences, 11% being singletons. The chain employs TRBV7-2 and TRBJ2-2; no definite D call. The origin of this receptor is an adult who was a healthcare worker with PCR-confirmed SARS-CoV-2 infection or an uninfected control (not recorded which). Sequencing used whole blood. This chain's CDR3 is CASSLSRRGELFF. The DNA of the CDR3 is TGTGCCAGCAGCTTAAGCCGGCGTGGGGAGCTGTTTTTT.